This record looks at one T cell receptor (beta chain) sequence and its context. TCRdb ran MiXCR on the 5' RACE reads and lists one entry per CDR3 protein. The sample yields approximately 58,000 distinct CDR3 sequences, 14% to 15% seen once. This specimen comes from a study of T cells of healthy individuals. The CDR3 is 14 residues long. Germline loops: CDR1 SGHAT, CDR2 FQNNGV. Losses at the gene ends were 4 bases for V and 0 bases for J; bases not matched to a gene: 2. The chain is built from TRBV11-2 and TRBJ2-7; 8 nucleotides align to TRBD2. The clonotype comes from a human donor in good health. CDR3 loop: CASSSSGGSYEQYF. DNA for the CDR3: TGTGCCAGCAGCTCAAGCGGGGGCTCCTACGAGCAGTACTTC.